The source of this T cell receptor (beta chain) is a study of blood T cell repertoires in COVID-19. CDR1 PRHDT and CDR2 FYEKMQ come from the germline V gene (reference sequence). The CDR3 is 18 residues long. V shed 2 bases and J 6 bases; nucleotides not matched to a gene: 12. In the original processing: Researchers report that nucleated cell counts were estimated from reference gene primer amplification. Assay: immunoSEQ multiplex PCR; the TCRdb copy retains only in-frame clones and omits some. D and trimming come from the DNA, and the V and J calls and clone size come from that table. Of more than 90,000 clones detected, over 70% appear once; the ten largest clones hold 0.8% to 0.9%.

Sequenced: peripheral blood. The chain employs TRBV13 and TRBJ1-4; 10 nucleotides match TRBD1. This receptor was obtained from a woman in her seventies with acute or convalescent COVID-19. CDR3 sequence: CASSLRDRGHLRDEKLFF. For the CDR3, the DNA is TGTGCCAGCAGCTTACGGGACAGGGGACATCTGAGGGATGAAAAACTGTTTTTT.